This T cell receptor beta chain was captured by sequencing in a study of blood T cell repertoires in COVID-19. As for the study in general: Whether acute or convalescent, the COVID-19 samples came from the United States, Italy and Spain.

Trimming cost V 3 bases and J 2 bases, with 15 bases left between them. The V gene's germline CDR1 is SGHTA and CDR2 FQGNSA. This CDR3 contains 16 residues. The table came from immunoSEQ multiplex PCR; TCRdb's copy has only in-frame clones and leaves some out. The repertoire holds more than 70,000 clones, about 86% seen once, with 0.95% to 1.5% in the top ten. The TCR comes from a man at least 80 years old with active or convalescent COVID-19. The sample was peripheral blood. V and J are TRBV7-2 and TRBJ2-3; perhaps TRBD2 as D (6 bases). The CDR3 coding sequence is TGTGCCAGCAGCTTGAACGGGAGAGGGTCCACAGATACGCAGTATTTT. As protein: CASSLNGRGSTDTQYF.